This paragraph reports one TCR beta chain. Its antigen is unidentified. Constant-segment-primed 5'RACE gave TCR alpha and TCR beta cDNA libraries with sample barcodes and UMIs. A single record per CDR3 protein comes from TCRdb applying MiXCR to the 5' RACE reads. In the table there are more than 350,000 distinct CDR3 sequences, roughly 15% of which are singletons. This sample is part of a study of T-cell memory formation after mild COVID-19. Study background: Largely, the TCR clusters proved donor specific. Study-wide results and limits: Unconfirmed was the SARS-CoV-2 specificity of second-wave clones that peaked on day 37.

The CDR3 contains 14 residues. The V gene's germline CDR1 is SEHNR and CDR2 FQNEAQ (reference sequence). Trimming shortened V by 2 bases and J by 2 bases, and 7 bases separated the two germline ends. Sequenced material: PBMCs or a T cell subset sorted from them (not recorded which). V and J are TRBV7-9 and TRBJ1-3; D is uncertain. The TCR comes from a man aged 18 to 29 who had mild COVID-19 (a few samples of this study predate the infection). Cell type and time point are not known. CDR3 protein: CASSLQFPGNTIYF. The CDR3 DNA is TGTGCCAGCAGCTTACAGTTTCCTGGAAACACCATATATTTT.